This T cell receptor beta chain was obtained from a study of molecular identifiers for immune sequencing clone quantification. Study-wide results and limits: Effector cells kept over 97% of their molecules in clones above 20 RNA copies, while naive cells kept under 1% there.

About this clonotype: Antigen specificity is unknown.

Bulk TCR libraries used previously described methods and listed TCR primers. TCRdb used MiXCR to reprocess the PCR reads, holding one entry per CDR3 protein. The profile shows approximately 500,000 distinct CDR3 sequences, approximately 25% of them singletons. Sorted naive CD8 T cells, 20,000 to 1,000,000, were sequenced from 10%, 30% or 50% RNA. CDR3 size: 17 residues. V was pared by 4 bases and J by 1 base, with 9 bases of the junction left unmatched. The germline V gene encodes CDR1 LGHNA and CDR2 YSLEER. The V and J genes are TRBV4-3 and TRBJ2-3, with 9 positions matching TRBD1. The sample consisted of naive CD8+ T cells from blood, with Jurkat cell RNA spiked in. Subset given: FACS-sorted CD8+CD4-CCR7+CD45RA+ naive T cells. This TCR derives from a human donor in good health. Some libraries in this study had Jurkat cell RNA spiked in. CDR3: CASSRETGGMGTDTQYF. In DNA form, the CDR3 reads TGCGCCAGCAGCCGAGAAACAGGGGGCATGGGCACAGATACGCAGTATTTT.